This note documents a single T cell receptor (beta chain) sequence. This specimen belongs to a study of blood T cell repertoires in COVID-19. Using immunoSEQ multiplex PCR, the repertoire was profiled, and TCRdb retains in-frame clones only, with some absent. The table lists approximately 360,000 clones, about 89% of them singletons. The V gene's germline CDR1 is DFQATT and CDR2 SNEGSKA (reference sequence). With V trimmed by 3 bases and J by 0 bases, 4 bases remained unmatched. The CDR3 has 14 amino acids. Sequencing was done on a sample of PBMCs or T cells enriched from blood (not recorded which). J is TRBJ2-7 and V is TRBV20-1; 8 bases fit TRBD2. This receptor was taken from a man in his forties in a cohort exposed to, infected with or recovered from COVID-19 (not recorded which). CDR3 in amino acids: CSASGLAASYEQYF. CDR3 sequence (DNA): TGCAGTGCTAGTGGACTAGCTGCCTCCTACGAGCAGTACTTC.